The 16 T cell receptor beta chains below come from one sample, sequenced in a study of T cell repertoires in cytomegalovirus infection. TCRdb used MiXCR to reprocess the reads, holding one entry per CDR3 protein. The sample yields roughly 180,000 distinct CDR3 sequences, about 30% seen once. Specimen: PBMCs. Receptors originate from a human donor in good health (CMV status not recorded). Some clones in this sample may be carry-over from other donors' samples.

The chain joins TRBV29-1 to TRBJ2-7; D remains unclear. This CDR3 region has 13 residues. V gave up 0 bases and J gave up 3 bases, with 9 bases separating them. From germline, CDR1 is SQVTM and CDR2 ANQGSEA. The chain's CDR3 is CSVEETSNYEQYF. Written as DNA, the CDR3 is TGCAGCGTTGAAGAGACTTCAAACTACGAGCAGTACTTC.

This clonotype was recorded many times. The V gene is TRBV11-2, the J gene TRBJ2-5; D may be TRBD2 (6 bases). Germline V gives CDR1 SGHAT, CDR2 FQNNGV. The CDR3 is 16 residues long. Trimming shortened V by 2 bases and J by 2 bases, and 15 bases separated the two germline ends. In DNA, the CDR3 is TGTGCCAGCAGCTTAAGGTCGGAAGGACTACAAGAGACCCAGTACTTC. Its protein product is CASSLRSEGLQETQYF.

This chain connects TRBV12-3 or TRBV12-4 to TRBJ1-1; D might be TRBD1 (6 bases). CDR3 length: 13 amino acids. The V end was cut by 3 bases, the J end by 6 bases, with 11 bases between. DNA for the CDR3: TGTGCCAGCAGTTTGAGTAGGGGGGCTGAAGCTTTCTTT. Protein: CASSLSRGAEAFF.

The table lists this clonotype with a few counts. The gene calls are TRBV7-2 and TRBJ1-1; D unresolved. CDR1 is SGHTA, CDR2 FQGNSA, per germline. CDR3 length: 12 residues. Trimming took 5 bases from V and 7 from J, leaving 11 bases between them. This chain's CDR3 is CASSLKLNEAFF. The DNA of the CDR3 is TGTGCCAGCAGCCTGAAGTTAAATGAAGCTTTCTTT.

This clonotype was found once. This could be a read error, since a much larger clone is one nucleotide away. The CDR3 loop is CASVKSGTEAFF. The CDR3 nucleotides are TGTGCCAGCGTCAAATCTGGGACTGAAGCTTTCTTT. The chain employs TRBV7-8 and TRBJ1-1; D unresolved. The CDR3 covers 12 residues. Looked up from germline, CDR1 is SGHVS and CDR2 is FQNEAQ. V lost 8 bases, J lost 5 bases, and 12 bases lay in between.

This clonotype has more than one count but fewer than ten. The V gene is TRBV14, the J gene TRBJ1-4; D not certain. V was cut by 3 bases and J by 7 bases, with 15 bases left in between. This CDR3 is built from 15 residues. Germline CDR1 SGHDN, CDR2 FVKESK. CDR3 coding DNA: TGTGCCAGCAGCCAGGACGCCGGGTGGGGTGAAAAACTGTTTTTT. Protein sequence: CASSQDAGWGEKLFF.

This clonotype turned up a few times. This rearrangement joins TRBV7-2 to TRBJ1-6; D might be TRBD1 (6 bases). The CDR3 is 17 amino acids. The ends were cut back, 1 base at V and 2 bases at J, with 12 bases in the middle. The V gene's germline CDR1 is SGHTA and CDR2 FQGNSA. CDR3 region: CASSLEGGAPYNSPLHF. The CDR3 bases are TGTGCCAGCAGCTTAGAAGGGGGGGCCCCCTATAATTCACCCCTCCACTTT.

The V gene is TRBV12-3 or TRBV12-4, the J gene TRBJ2-3; D is possibly TRBD2 (6 bases). Trimming stripped 3 bases from V and 3 bases from J, with 13 bases between. The CDR3 has 15 amino acids. The CDR3 DNA is TGTGCCAGCAGTTTTGGGGCAGGGAGGACAGATACGCAGTATTTT. It translates to CASSFGAGRTDTQYF.

This clonotype was recorded a few times. The chain combines TRBV6-1 with TRBJ2-2; 7 bases match TRBD1. The germline V gene has CDR1 MNHNS and CDR2 SASEGT. V trimming: 6 bases; J trimming: 2 bases; junction bases outside the gene matches: 6. There are 15 residues in the CDR3. The CDR3 sequence is CASSPGQINTGELFF. In nucleotides, the CDR3 is TGTGCCAGCAGCCCGGGACAGATTAACACCGGGGAGCTGTTTTTT.

The chain has TRBV19 and TRBJ2-2; no reliable D call. CDR1 is LNHDA and CDR2 is SQIVND in the germline V gene (reference sequence). This CDR3 region has 13 residues. The V gene lost 3 bases and the J gene lost 6 bases, with 8 bases spanning the gap. The CDR3 is CASSMRLSGELFF. DNA for the CDR3: TGTGCCAGTAGTATGCGGCTTTCCGGGGAGCTGTTTTTT.

The rearrangement uses TRBV20-1 and TRBJ1-1; 10 bases line up with TRBD1. The germline CDR1 and CDR2 sequences are DFQATT and SNEGSKA (reference sequence). J was trimmed by 2 bases and V by 6 bases; bases with no gene match: 9. There are 15 residues in the CDR3. Written as DNA, the CDR3 is TGCAGTGCCCGCGCGGGGGACAGGGGTAACACTGAAGCTTTCTTT. It encodes CSARAGDRGNTEAFF.

In DNA form, the CDR3 reads TGCAGTGCTAGAGCAGCGGGGGGTAGTGCAGATACGCAGTATTTT. Translation: CSARAAGGSADTQYF. The chain couples TRBV20-1 to TRBJ2-3; 9 nucleotides line up with TRBD2. Germline CDR1 DFQATT, CDR2 SNEGSKA (reference sequence). After removal of 1 base from V and 4 bases from J, the junction contained 6 bases not matched to a gene. This CDR3 contains 15 residues.

The chain couples TRBV6-2 or TRBV6-3 to TRBJ2-2; D unresolved. In germline, CDR1 is MNHEY, CDR2 SVGEGT. Trimming took 3 bases from V and 2 from J, leaving 10 bases between them. This CDR3 is built from 15 residues. In DNA, the CDR3 is TGTGCCAGCAGTTATTTCCTTACCAACACCGGGGAGCTGTTTTTT. Translating gives CASSYFLTNTGELFF.

This clonotype was seen a few times. V usage is TRBV7-6 and J usage is TRBJ2-1; 8 nucleotides match TRBD2. The germline CDR1 and CDR2 sequences are SGHVS and FNYEAQ. The CDR3 spans 13 residues. With 5 bases clipped from V and 10 bases from J, the junction kept 7 bases outside the gene matches. In nucleotides, the CDR3 is TGTGCCAGCAGCCCGCGGGGGGTGCAGGAGCAGTTCTTC. This sequence encodes CASSPRGVQEQFF.

The V gene is TRBV7-6, the J gene TRBJ2-2; D possibly uses TRBD1 or TRBD2 (5 bases each). Trimming shortened V by 5 bases and J by 6 bases, and 13 bases separated the two germline ends. The CDR3 has 14 amino acids. Per germline, CDR1 SGHVS and CDR2 FNYEAQ. CDR3 nucleotide sequence: TGTGCCAGCAGCCAGGGACCCTTCTCCGGGGAGCTGTTTTTT. This gives the protein CASSQGPFSGELFF.

The chain has TRBV6-2 or TRBV6-3 and TRBJ2-7; D tentatively reads TRBD1 or TRBD2 (6 bases each). V lost 0 bases, J lost 6 bases, and 15 bases lay in between. Germline CDR1 reads MNHEY; CDR2 reads SVGEGT. The CDR3 consists of 15 residues. The CDR3 is CASSYSEEGGIEQYF. In DNA form, the CDR3 reads TGTGCCAGCAGTTACTCCGAGGAGGGGGGCATCGAGCAGTACTTC.